This TCR beta chain was profiled in a study of preoperative IRX-2 immunotherapy in early breast cancer. The CDR3 extends over 17 amino acids. Germline loops: CDR1 MNHGY, CDR2 SAAAGT. Trimming removed 8 bases from V and 3 bases from J; junction bases left unmatched: 13. The protocol was immunoSEQ multiplex PCR, while the TCRdb copy is restricted to in-frame clones and leaves out a portion. The table includes fewer than 35,000 clones, around nine tenths detected once. The sample's treatment: preoperative locoregional IRX-2 cytokine immunotherapy. Patients received preoperative, locoregional IRX-2 cytokine immunotherapy in a phase Ib study.

The gene calls are TRBV6-8 and TRBJ1-5; 10 bases are a match to TRBD1. The sequence came from a human donor with breast cancer. The sample in question was tumor tissue, obtained after IRX-2 immunotherapy. CDR3 amino acids: CASGNTGTGANNQPQHF. CDR3 sequence (DNA): TGTGCCAGCGGAAATACCGGGACAGGGGCGAACAATCAGCCCCAGCATTTT.